This TCR beta chain was recorded in a study of persistence of HIV-infected CD4 T cells. Stimulation used approximately 9.1 ug/mL lysate from CMV-infected fibroblasts. Memory cells lacking CD40L and CD69 with high CD45RO were sorted. Suppressive ART was started during chronic HIV-1 infection in these adults. V lost 2 bases, J lost 5 bases, and 9 bases stayed unmatched. Germline-derived CDR1 and CDR2 are SGDLS and YYNGEE. CDR3 size: 15 residues. This was the immunoSEQ version 4 assay in survey mode. The table came from immunoSEQ multiplex PCR; TCRdb's copy has only in-frame clones and leaves some out. The sample carries 25,000 to 35,000 clones, 82% recorded once. A remark on this clone: Its specificity is unknown.

The rearrangement links TRBV9 to TRBJ2-7; TRBD2 matches at 8 bases. This specimen was CD4+ T cells sorted from PBMCs after approximately 20-hour stimulation, taken from a patient who received antiretroviral therapy. This TCR came from an adult man with HIV who was CMV-seropositive. The CDR3 sequence: CASSVASGPYNEQYF. CDR3 DNA: TGTGCCAGCAGCGTGGCTAGCGGGCCCTATAACGAGCAGTACTTC.